The 26 T cell receptor beta chains given below trace back to one sample, sequenced in a study of T cells in Graves' hyperthyroidism and ophthalmopathy. From RNA transcripts, TCR beta CDR3 regions were amplified. TCR CDR3 underwent first-round RT-PCR with the HTBI primer set. TCRdb independently ran MiXCR on the multiplex PCR reads; one entry per CDR3 protein. The sample has about 740,000 distinct CDR3 sequences, around 15% seen once; the top ten hold approximately 10%. Sequenced: blood. Every receptor here comes from a woman aged 18 to 35 with Graves' hyperthyroidism.

This clonotype was counted only a few times. The genes are TRBV5-1 and TRBJ1-2; D call uncertain. The ends were cut back, 0 bases at V and 3 bases at J, with 12 bases in the middle. CDR1 and CDR2 from the germline V gene are SGHRS and YFSETQ. The CDR3 length is 15 residues. CDR3 in DNA: TGCGCCAGCAGCTTGGAACCCAAGCCAGACTATGGCTACACCTTC. Protein: CASSLEPKPDYGYTF.

This clonotype was detected a few times. The V and J genes are TRBV29-1 and TRBJ2-5; TRBD1 might be the D (6 bases). CDR1 is SQVTM, CDR2 ANQGSEA, per germline. The germline V and J ends were trimmed by 4 bases and 6 bases, with 15 bases remaining between them. The CDR3 is made up of 13 amino acids. CDR3 amino acids: CSVVGQGKKTQYF. CDR3 coding DNA: TGCAGCGTTGTGGGGCAGGGGAAAAAGACCCAGTACTTC.

The sample holds many counts of this clonotype. The chain has TRBV11-3 and TRBJ1-1, with unresolved D. The CDR3 sequence is 14 residues long. With 0 bases removed from V and 8 bases from J, the gap between germline ends came to 13 bases. Germline loops: CDR1 SGHNT, CDR2 YENEEA. CDR3 DNA sequence: TGTGCCAGCAGCTTAGATGCTCGCAATCGAGAAGCTTTCTTT. Protein product: CASSLDARNREAFF.

This clonotype was observed a handful of times. V usage is TRBV11-1 and J usage is TRBJ2-2; possible D gene TRBD1, 6 bases. Trimming stripped 5 bases from V and 3 bases from J, with 25 bases between. The CDR3 totals 19 residues. CDR1 is SGHAT, CDR2 FQDESV, per germline (reference sequence). CDR3: CASSLYPIPGTTDTGELFF. Here the CDR3 DNA reads TGTGCCAGCAGCCTTTACCCCATCCCCGGGACAACCGACACCGGGGAGCTGTTTTTT.

This clonotype has just a few counts. The V gene is TRBV28, the J gene TRBJ1-2; possible D gene TRBD1, 5 bases. CDR1 is MDHEN, CDR2 SYDVKM, per germline. V was trimmed by 6 bases and J by 3 bases, leaving 11 bases between them. This CDR3 has 13 residues. The CDR3 coding sequence is TGTGCCAGCAGCCAACTCAGGGACTATGGCTACACCTTC. It encodes CASSQLRDYGYTF.

This clonotype was picked up many times. The CDR3 sequence is CASSLVSGLPYEQYF. In DNA form, the CDR3 reads TGTGCCAGCAGCTTAGTTAGCGGGCTCCCCTACGAGCAGTACTTC. The rearrangement uses TRBV7-9 and TRBJ2-7; 7 positions match TRBD2. The germline V gene encodes CDR1 SEHNR and CDR2 FQNEAQ (reference sequence). The CDR3 loop spans 15 amino acids. V was clipped by 1 base and J by 2 bases; unmatched bases: 5.

The table lists this clonotype with a few counts. No DNA is shown, since the ends of the CDR3 on it are uncertain; the CDR3 is the one TCRdb lists. The CDR3 loop is CASSLGWAYGTGDTGEPFF. The gene calls are TRBV27 and TRBJ2-2; the listed D gene, TRBD1, was not tested against the DNA. In germline, CDR1 is MNHEY, CDR2 SMNVEV (reference sequence). From its first to its last residue, the CDR3 has 19 amino acids.

This clonotype was detected ten times or more. The chain recombines TRBV7-8 with TRBJ1-5; 8 bases match TRBD1. CDR1 and CDR2 from the germline V gene are SGHVS and FQNEAQ. V lost 1 base, J lost 3 bases, and 2 bases stayed unmatched. This CDR3 contains 15 residues. The CDR3 nucleotides read TGTGCCAGCAGCTTAGGGACAGGGTACAATCAGCCCCAGCATTTT. This translates into CASSLGTGYNQPQHF.

Concerning this clonotype itself: The junction shows a germline mismatch at one end, possibly a read error. This chain links TRBV4-2 with TRBJ1-6; the D gene is possibly TRBD1 (6 bases). The CDR3 covers 15 residues. CDR1 is LGHNA and CDR2 is YNFKEQ in the germline V gene. CDR3 DNA sequence: TGTGCCAGCAGCGACCGGACAGTCGTGAATTCACCCCTCCGCTTT. It codes for CASSDRTVVNSPLRF.

This clonotype showed up many times. The chain recombines TRBV5-5 with TRBJ1-2; D is possibly TRBD1 (6 bases). The germline V and J ends were trimmed by 5 bases and 8 bases, with 19 bases remaining between them. Germline V gene lookup returns CDR1 SGHKS and CDR2 YYEKEE (reference sequence). The CDR3 has 14 residues. In DNA form, the CDR3 reads TGTGCCAGCAGTATGCTAGGACAGACAACCGGCTACACCTTC. The encoded protein is CASSMLGQTTGYTF.

As to this clonotype: Possible read error: a much larger clone is one base away. CDR3 bases: TGTGCCAGCAGCGTCTTAGAGGGGAACACAGATACGCAGTATTTT. Translated: CASSVLEGNTDTQYF. The chain joins TRBV9 to TRBJ2-3; the D gene could be TRBD1 or TRBD2 (5 bases each). In germline, CDR1 is SGDLS, CDR2 YYNGEE. The CDR3 has 15 residues. Trimming took 2 bases from V and 2 from J, leaving 12 bases between them.

This clonotype occurred many times. This chain joins TRBV3-1 and TRBJ1-2, with D perhaps matching TRBD1 (6 bases). The length of the CDR3 is 13 residues. The V gene's germline CDR1 is LGHDT and CDR2 YNNKEL (reference sequence). V was cut by 3 bases and J by 3 bases, with 8 bases left in between. Here the CDR3 DNA reads TGTGCCAGCAGCCACGCAGGGGACTATGGCTACACCTTC. Its translation: CASSHAGDYGYTF.

This clonotype was observed many times. This chain uses TRBV12-3 or TRBV12-4 with TRBJ1-2, with 8 bases fitting TRBD1. This CDR3 is 13 amino acids long. The junction had 4 bases not matched to a gene; V was cut back by 3 bases and J by 7 bases. CDR3: CASSFLQGGGYTF. DNA for the CDR3: TGTGCCAGCAGTTTCTTACAGGGGGGTGGCTACACCTTC.

This clonotype was detected many times. J is TRBJ2-7 and V is TRBV15, with D perhaps matching TRBD2 (5 bases). CDR3 length equals 14 residues. The germline gives CDR1 LNHNV, CDR2 YYDKDF (reference sequence). Trimming pared 0 bases from V and 1 base from J, leaving 7 bases between. The CDR3, as DNA: TGTGCCACCAGCAGAGATAGCGATTCCTACGAGCAGTACTTC. It translates to CATSRDSDSYEQYF.

This clonotype was found a few times. One end of the junction fails to match germline, which may point to a read error. The chain combines TRBV28 with TRBJ2-1; 11 bases map to TRBD2. Germline V CDR1 and CDR2: MDHEN, SYDVKM. This CDR3 is built from 16 residues. The CDR3: CASSLSGTSGYSEQFF. The CDR3 coding sequence is TGTGCCAGCAGTTTAAGCGGGACTAGCGGCTACAGTGAGCAGTTCTTC.

This rearrangement joins TRBV6-2 or TRBV6-3 to TRBJ1-1, with D uncertain. The CDR3 loop spans 13 amino acids. CDR1 and CDR2 (germline): MNHEY, SVGEGT. V was trimmed by 6 bases and J by 1 base, leaving 9 bases between them. The CDR3 nucleotides are TGTGCCAGCAGGCTACTAAGGAACACTGAAGCTTTCTTT. This encodes CASRLLRNTEAFF.

This clonotype was picked up many times. This sequence joins TRBV18 and TRBJ2-5, with a tentative D call TRBD2 (5 bases). The CDR3 length is 14 residues. Trimming left V 4 bases short and J 4 bases short, with 13 bases between. Germline CDR1 reads KGHSH; CDR2 reads LQKENI. The CDR3 coding sequence is TGTGCCAGCTCACACTCGTGGAGCGGAGAGACCCAGTACTTC. This sequence encodes CASSHSWSGETQYF.

The chain carries TRBV24-1 and TRBJ2-3; D not certain. Germline V gene data show CDR1 as KGHDR and CDR2 as SFDVKD. This CDR3 spans 17 amino acids. V lost 1 base to trimming and J lost 1 base, with 14 bases between them. CDR3 nucleotides: TGTGCCACCAGTGATTTTCCAAAACTCGGTCGCACAGATACGCAGTATTTT. This codes for CATSDFPKLGRTDTQYF.

In the case of this clonotype: A much more abundant neighbour one base away suggests this may be a read error. The CDR3 here is CASSFWQGANEQSF. The CDR3 DNA reads TGTGCCAGCAGCTTTTGGCAGGGGGCAAATGAGCAGTCCTTC. The rearrangement links TRBV5-5 to TRBJ2-1, with 8 bases that match TRBD1. Germline V gives CDR1 SGHKS, CDR2 YYEKEE (reference sequence). The CDR3 sequence is 14 residues long.

This clonotype was counted many times. The rearrangement joins TRBV20-1 to TRBJ2-3; TRBD2 matches 10 bases. The V segment lost 2 bases and the J segment 4 bases; nucleotides outside the gene matches: 12. The CDR3 is made up of 17 amino acids. Germline CDR1 DFQATT, CDR2 SNEGSKA (reference sequence). The CDR3 protein is CSARTSLSGRVPDTQYF. The CDR3 coding sequence is TGCAGTGCTAGAACGTCCCTGAGCGGGAGGGTACCAGATACGCAGTATTTT.

This clonotype has only a few counts. V usage is TRBV20-1 and J usage is TRBJ2-7; unclear D gene. The germline gives CDR1 DFQATT, CDR2 SNEGSKA (reference sequence). This CDR3 comprises 15 residues. V was cut by 6 bases and J by 0 bases, with 18 bases left in between. The CDR3 spells CSAILPYHISYEQYF. CDR3 nucleotides: TGCAGTGCCATTCTCCCGTACCATATCTCCTACGAGCAGTACTTC.

This clonotype was counted many times. At one boundary the junction diverges from the germline segment, which might be a read error. This rearrangement joins TRBV2 to TRBJ1-4; D is perhaps TRBD1 (6 bases). The CDR3 has 16 residues. Germline CDR1 SNHLY, CDR2 FYNNEI. CDR3 coding DNA: TGTGCCAGCAGAGAAGGAGGACAGAGTTTGAATGAAAAACTGTTTTTT. It codes for CASREGGQSLNEKLFF.

This clonotype has more than one count but fewer than ten. The rearrangement joins TRBV12-3 or TRBV12-4 to TRBJ2-1; 12 positions agree with TRBD2. This CDR3 region has 15 residues. The J segment lost 10 bases and the V segment lost 6 bases, leaving 10 bases of the junction unmatched. In DNA, the CDR3 is TGTGCCAGCAGAAAAACTAGCGGGAGGAGGTTGGAGCAGTTCTTC. This sequence encodes CASRKTSGRRLEQFF.

Many counts were recorded for this clonotype. The rearrangement links TRBV7-2 to TRBJ2-5, with D possibly matching TRBD2 (5 bases). The CDR3 loop spans 13 amino acids. The germline V and J ends were trimmed by 3 bases and 1 base, with 6 bases remaining between them. The germline V gene encodes CDR1 SGHTA and CDR2 FQGNSA. The CDR3 bases are TGTGCCAGCAGCTTTAGCGCCCAAGAGACCCAGTACTTC. It specifies CASSFSAQETQYF.

This clonotype was seen at least ten times. The chain couples TRBV20-1 to TRBJ2-2, with unresolved D. CDR3 length equals 13 residues. Germline CDR1 reads DFQATT; CDR2 reads SNEGSKA (reference sequence). Trimming took off 4 bases at V and 6 bases at J, with 12 bases between the two ends. The CDR3 loop is CSATVTWPGELFF. CDR3 DNA sequence: TGCAGTGCTACCGTCACCTGGCCCGGGGAGCTGTTTTTT.

This clonotype was counted many times. J is TRBJ2-2 and V is TRBV6-2 or TRBV6-3; D might be TRBD2 (6 bases). The V gene lost 0 bases and the J gene lost 6 bases, with 11 bases spanning the gap. The CDR3 covers 15 residues. Germline V CDR1 and CDR2: MNHEY, SVGEGT. The CDR3 sequence is CASSYSFPGAGELFF. The CDR3, as DNA: TGTGCCAGCAGTTACTCATTTCCGGGGGCCGGGGAGCTGTTTTTT.